One and the same sample provided the 13 T cell receptor beta chains below, sequenced in a study of early T cells in non-severe SARS-CoV-2 infection. TCRdb redid the calling of the 5' RACE reads with MiXCR, one entry per CDR3 protein. Of roughly 48,000 distinct CDR3 sequences listed, about 4.2% are singletons. Material: whole blood. Receptors originate from an adult who was a healthcare worker with PCR-confirmed SARS-CoV-2 infection or an uninfected control (not recorded which).

This clonotype was seen repeatedly, ten times or more. The chain joins TRBV7-9 to TRBJ2-6; D is possibly TRBD1 or TRBD2 (6 bases each). The V end lost 0 bases, the J end lost 2 bases, and 20 bases lay between the germline ends. The CDR3 contains 20 residues. Looked up from germline, CDR1 is SEHNR and CDR2 is FQNEAQ (reference sequence). The CDR3 nucleotides read TGTGCCAGCAGCTTAGCTCCGGGGGCAGGGAATTCGGCTGGGGCCAACGTCCTGACTTTC. Translation: CASSLAPGAGNSAGANVLTF.

This rearrangement joins TRBV7-8 to TRBJ2-1; D perhaps matches TRBD2 (5 bases). This CDR3 has 15 amino acids. Per germline, CDR1 SGHVS and CDR2 FQNEAQ. V lost 1 base and J lost 4, with 11 bases in between. The CDR3 DNA reads TGTGCCAGCAGCTTAGAAGCGGCATCTTACAATGAGCAGTTCTTC. Translation gives CASSLEAASYNEQFF. The full variable domain, with the rest looked up from reference TRBV7-8 and TRBJ2-1, is GAGVSQSPRYKVAKRGQDVALRCDPISGHVSLFWYQQALGQGPEFLTYFQNEAQLDKSGLPSDRFFAERPEGSVSTLKIQRTQQEDSAVYLCASSLEAASYNEQFFGPGTRLTVL.

This clonotype was counted many times. The rearrangement links TRBV10-3 to TRBJ2-2; TRBD2 is a possible D gene (5 bases). Germline V lookup: CDR1 ENHRY, CDR2 SYGVKD. The CDR3 contains 16 residues. Trimming removed 6 bases from V and 4 bases from J, with 18 bases in between. The CDR3 DNA reads TGTGCCATCAGCGTGACGACAACGGCGGGCACCGGGGAGCTGTTTTTT. It encodes CAISVTTTAGTGELFF.

This clonotype has a count of ten or more. The chain has TRBV7-8 and TRBJ1-6; D is ambiguous. The V gene's germline CDR1 is SGHVS and CDR2 FQNEAQ. V lost 5 bases and J 5 bases, leaving 10 bases between the germline ends. The CDR3 extends over 14 amino acids. Here the CDR3 reads CASSPAANNSPLHF. In DNA, the CDR3 is TGTGCCAGCAGCCCGGCGGCCAATAATTCACCCCTCCACTTT.

V gene TRBV5-1 combines with J gene TRBJ2-5; the D is unclear. The germline CDR1 and CDR2 sequences are SGHRS and YFSETQ. Trimming removed 3 bases from V and 1 base from J, with 10 bases in between. The CDR3 spans 14 residues. The CDR3 spells CASSSDTLQETQYF. CDR3 coding DNA: TGCGCCAGCAGCTCCGACACCCTCCAAGAGACCCAGTACTTC.

This clonotype appeared many times. The V call is TRBV7-8, the J call TRBJ2-7, with TRBD2 as a possible D gene (7 bases). This CDR3 is 14 amino acids long. Germline V lookup: CDR1 SGHVS, CDR2 FQNEAQ. V gave up 6 bases and J gave up 6 bases, with 18 bases separating them. CDR3 nucleotides: TGTGCCAGCAGTCAACGGGGGGCGCAGCTCGAGCAGTACTTC. It translates to CASSQRGAQLEQYF.

This clonotype was seen at least ten times. The chain links TRBV11-3 to TRBJ2-1; a weak D match, TRBD2 (5 bases). Germline CDR1 SGHNT, CDR2 YENEEA. The CDR3 loop spans 15 amino acids. The V end was cut by 1 base, the J end by 6 bases, with 13 bases between. This CDR3 reads CASSLGEGPGNEQFF. In DNA, the CDR3 is TGTGCCAGCAGCTTAGGAGAGGGTCCCGGCAATGAGCAGTTCTTC.

This clonotype was seen at least ten times. The chain employs TRBV6-2 or TRBV6-3 and TRBJ2-1; 13 positions agree with TRBD2. The CDR3 contains 15 residues. J lost 4 bases, V lost 6 bases, and 3 bases had no gene match. Germline V CDR1 and CDR2: MNHEY, SVGEGT. Here the CDR3 reads CASSLLAGGYNEQFF. CDR3 in DNA: TGTGCCAGCAGCCTACTAGCGGGAGGGTACAATGAGCAGTTCTTC.

This clonotype was seen ten or more times. This chain connects TRBV7-2 to TRBJ2-7; D is uncertain. This CDR3 has 16 residues. Germline V gives CDR1 SGHTA, CDR2 FQGNSA. The V gene lost 4 bases and the J gene lost 7 bases, with 23 bases spanning the gap. The CDR3 coding sequence is TGTGCCAGCAGCTCCCAGCTAGGCCAAGGCCTGGGGGAGCAGTACTTC. Translated: CASSSQLGQGLGEQYF.

This clonotype has at least ten counts. The J gene is TRBJ2-1, the V gene TRBV2; D is perhaps TRBD2 (6 bases). In germline, CDR1 is SNHLY, CDR2 FYNNEI. Trimming took 3 bases from V and 8 from J, leaving 14 bases between them. This CDR3 has 14 amino acids. CDR3 sequence (DNA): TGTGCCAGCAGTGAGGACGGCGGGGAGGATGAGCAGTTCTTC. Translation gives CASSEDGGEDEQFF.

This clonotype was counted at least ten times. CDR3 region: CSVGEPTEKLFF. In nucleotides, the CDR3 is TGCAGCGTTGGCGAACCGACAGAAAAACTGTTTTTT. V and J are TRBV29-1 and TRBJ1-4; no definite D call. Germline values: CDR1 SQVTM, CDR2 ANQGSEA. Trimming left V 4 bases short and J 8 bases short, with 11 bases between. The CDR3 contains 12 residues.

This clonotype occurred many times. V gene TRBV9 combines with J gene TRBJ1-1; 7 nucleotides match TRBD1. There are 14 residues in the CDR3. Germline V CDR1 and CDR2: SGDLS, YYNGEE. After removal of 4 bases from V and 3 bases from J, the junction contained 6 bases not matched to a gene. CDR3 nucleotide sequence: TGTGCCAGCAGCAGGCGGGACAGCTACACTGAAGCTTTCTTT. Translation gives CASSRRDSYTEAFF.

The rearrangement uses TRBV7-9 and TRBJ2-7, with TRBD1 as a possible D gene (6 bases). V gave up 7 bases and J gave up 0 bases, with 13 bases separating them. This CDR3 comprises 14 residues. CDR1 is SEHNR and CDR2 is FQNEAQ in the germline V gene (reference sequence). The CDR3 loop is CASTPEDSSYEQYF. In DNA form, the CDR3 reads TGTGCCAGCACCCCTGAGGACAGCTCCTACGAGCAGTACTTC.